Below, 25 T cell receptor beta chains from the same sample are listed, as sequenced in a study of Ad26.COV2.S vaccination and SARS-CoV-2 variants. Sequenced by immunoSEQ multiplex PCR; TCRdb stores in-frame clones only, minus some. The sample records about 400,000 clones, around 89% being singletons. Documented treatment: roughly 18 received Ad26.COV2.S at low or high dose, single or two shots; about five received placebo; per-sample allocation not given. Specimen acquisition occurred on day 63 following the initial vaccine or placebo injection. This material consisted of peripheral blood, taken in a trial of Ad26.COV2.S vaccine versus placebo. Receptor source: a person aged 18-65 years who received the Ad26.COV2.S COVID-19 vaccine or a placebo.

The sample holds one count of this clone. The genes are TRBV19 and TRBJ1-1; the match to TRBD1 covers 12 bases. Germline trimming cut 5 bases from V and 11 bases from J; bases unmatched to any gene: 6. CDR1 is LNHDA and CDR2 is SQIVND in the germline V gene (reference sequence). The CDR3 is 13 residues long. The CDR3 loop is CASSAGQGAIAFF. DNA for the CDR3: TGTGCCAGTAGTGCGGGACAGGGGGCAATTGCTTTCTTT.

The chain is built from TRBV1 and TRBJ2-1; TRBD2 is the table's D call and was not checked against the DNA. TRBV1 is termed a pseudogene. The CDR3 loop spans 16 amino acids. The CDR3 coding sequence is TGCACCAGCAGCCCCCTAGCGGGGGGCTCCTACAATGAGCAGTTCTTC. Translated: CTSSPLAGGSYNEQFF.

The CDR3 nucleotides read TGTGCCAGCAGCTTATCTGCCGCGGGCGGCTACACCTTC. As protein: CASSLSAAGGYTF. The chain links TRBV7-9 to TRBJ1-2; unclear D gene. The V gene lost 2 bases and the J gene lost 8 bases, with 12 bases spanning the gap. Germline loops: CDR1 SEHNR, CDR2 FQNEAQ (reference sequence). This CDR3 is 13 amino acids long.

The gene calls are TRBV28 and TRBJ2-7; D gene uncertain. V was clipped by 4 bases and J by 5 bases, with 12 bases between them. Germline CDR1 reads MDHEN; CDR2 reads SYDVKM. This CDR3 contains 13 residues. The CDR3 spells CASSSPVKDEQYF. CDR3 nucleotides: TGTGCCAGCAGTTCGCCCGTCAAGGACGAGCAGTACTTC. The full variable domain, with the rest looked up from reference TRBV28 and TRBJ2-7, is DVKVTQSSRYLVKRTGEKVFLECVQDMDHENMFWYRQDPGLGLRLIYFSYDVKMKEKGDIPEGYSVSREKKERFSLILESASTNQTSMYLCASSSPVKDEQYFGPGTRLTVT.

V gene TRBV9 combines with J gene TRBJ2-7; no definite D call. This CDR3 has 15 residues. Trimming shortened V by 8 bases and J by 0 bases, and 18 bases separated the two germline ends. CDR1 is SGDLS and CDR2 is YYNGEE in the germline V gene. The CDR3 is CASTVGPGSSYEQYF. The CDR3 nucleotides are TGTGCCAGTACTGTAGGTCCAGGAAGCTCCTACGAGCAGTACTTC.

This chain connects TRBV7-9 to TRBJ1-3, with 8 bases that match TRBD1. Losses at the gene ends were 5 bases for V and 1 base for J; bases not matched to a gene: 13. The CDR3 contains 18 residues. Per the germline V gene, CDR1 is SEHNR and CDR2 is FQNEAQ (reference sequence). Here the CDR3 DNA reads TGTGCCAGCAGCCCGTTAGCGGACAGGGTAGAGTCTGGAAACACCATATATTTT. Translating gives CASSPLADRVESGNTIYF. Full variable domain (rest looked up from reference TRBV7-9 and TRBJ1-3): DTGVSQNPRHKITKRGQNVTFRCDPISEHNRLYWYRQTLGQGPEFLTYFQNEAQLEKSRLLSDRFSAERPKGSFSTLEIQRTEQGDSAMYLCASSPLADRVESGNTIYFGEGSWLTVV.

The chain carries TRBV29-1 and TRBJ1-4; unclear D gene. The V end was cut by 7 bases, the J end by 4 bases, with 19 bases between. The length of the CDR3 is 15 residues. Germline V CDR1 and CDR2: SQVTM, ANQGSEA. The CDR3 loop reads CSDVKLGNLNEKLFF. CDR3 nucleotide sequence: TGCAGCGACGTCAAGTTGGGCAACCTTAATGAAAAACTGTTTTTT.

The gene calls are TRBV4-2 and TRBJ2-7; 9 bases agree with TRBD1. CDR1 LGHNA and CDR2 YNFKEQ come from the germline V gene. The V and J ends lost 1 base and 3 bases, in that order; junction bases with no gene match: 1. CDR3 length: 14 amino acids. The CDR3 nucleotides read TGTGCCAGCAGCCAAGGACAGGGGGTCTACGAGCAGTACTTC. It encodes CASSQGQGVYEQYF.

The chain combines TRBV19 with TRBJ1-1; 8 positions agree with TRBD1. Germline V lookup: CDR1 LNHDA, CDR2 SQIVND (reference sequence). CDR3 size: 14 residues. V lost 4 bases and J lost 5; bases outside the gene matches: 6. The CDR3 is CASSTRQGSTEAFF. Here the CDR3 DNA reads TGTGCCAGTAGTACTCGACAGGGGAGTACTGAAGCTTTCTTT. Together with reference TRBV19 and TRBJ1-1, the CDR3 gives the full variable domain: DGGITQSPKYLFRKEGQNVTLSCEQNLNHDAMYWYRQDPGQGLRLIYYSQIVNDFQKGDIAEGYSVSREKKESFPLTVTSAQKNPTAFYLCASSTRQGSTEAFFGQGTRLTVV.

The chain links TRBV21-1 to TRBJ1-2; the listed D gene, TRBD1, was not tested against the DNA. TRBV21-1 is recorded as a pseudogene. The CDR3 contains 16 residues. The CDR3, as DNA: TGTGCCAGCAGCCCCCGTTCCCCAGGAATAAACTATGGCTACACCTTC. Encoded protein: CASSPRSPGINYGYTF.

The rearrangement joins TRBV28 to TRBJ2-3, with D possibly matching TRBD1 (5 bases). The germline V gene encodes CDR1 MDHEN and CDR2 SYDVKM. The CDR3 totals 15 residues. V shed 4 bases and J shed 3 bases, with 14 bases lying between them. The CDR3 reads CASSSGPGMTDTQYF. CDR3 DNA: TGTGCCAGCAGTTCAGGACCAGGGATGACAGATACGCAGTATTTT.

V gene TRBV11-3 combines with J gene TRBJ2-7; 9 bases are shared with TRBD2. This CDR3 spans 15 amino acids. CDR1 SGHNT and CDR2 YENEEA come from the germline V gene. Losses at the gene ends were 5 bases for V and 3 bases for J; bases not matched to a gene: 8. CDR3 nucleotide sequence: TGTGCCAGCAGCCTACAAAGCGGGGGGAACTACGAGCAGTACTTC. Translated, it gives CASSLQSGGNYEQYF.

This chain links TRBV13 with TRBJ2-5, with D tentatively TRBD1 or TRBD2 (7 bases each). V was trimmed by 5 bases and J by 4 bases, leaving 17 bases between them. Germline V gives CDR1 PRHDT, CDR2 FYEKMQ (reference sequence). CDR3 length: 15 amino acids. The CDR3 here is CASSPRGGGGETQYF. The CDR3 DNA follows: TGTGCCAGCAGCCCCAGGGGGGGCGGTGGAGAGACCCAGTACTTC.

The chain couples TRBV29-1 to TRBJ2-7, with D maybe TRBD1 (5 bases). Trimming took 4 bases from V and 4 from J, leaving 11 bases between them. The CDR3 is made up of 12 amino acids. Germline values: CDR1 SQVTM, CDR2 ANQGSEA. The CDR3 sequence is CSVVRRGYEQYF. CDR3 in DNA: TGCAGCGTTGTAAGAAGGGGTTACGAGCAGTACTTC.

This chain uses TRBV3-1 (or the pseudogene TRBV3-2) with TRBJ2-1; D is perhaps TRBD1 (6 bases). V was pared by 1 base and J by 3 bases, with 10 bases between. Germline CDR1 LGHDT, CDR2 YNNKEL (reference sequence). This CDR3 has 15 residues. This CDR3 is CASSQGPGDYNEQFF. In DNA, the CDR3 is TGTGCCAGCAGCCAAGGCCCAGGGGACTACAATGAGCAGTTCTTC.

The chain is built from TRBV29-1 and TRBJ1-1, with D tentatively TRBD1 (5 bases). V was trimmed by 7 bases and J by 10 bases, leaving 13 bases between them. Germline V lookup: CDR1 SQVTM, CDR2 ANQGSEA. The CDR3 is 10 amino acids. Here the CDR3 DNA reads TGCAGCGCCGGGGACCTCGGAGCTTTCTTT. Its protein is CSAGDLGAFF.

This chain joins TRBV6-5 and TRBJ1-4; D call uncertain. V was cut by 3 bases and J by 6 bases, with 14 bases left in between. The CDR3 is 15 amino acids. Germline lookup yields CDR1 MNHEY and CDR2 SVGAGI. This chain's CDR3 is CASSYYFPSDEKLFF. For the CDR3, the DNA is TGTGCCAGCAGTTATTACTTCCCCTCGGATGAAAAACTGTTTTTT.

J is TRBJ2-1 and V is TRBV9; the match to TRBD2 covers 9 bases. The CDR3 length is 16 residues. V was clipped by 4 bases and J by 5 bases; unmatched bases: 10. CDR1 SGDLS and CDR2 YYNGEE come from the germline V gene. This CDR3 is CASSQTIAGENNEQFF. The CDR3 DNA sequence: TGTGCCAGCAGCCAAACTATAGCGGGGGAGAACAATGAGCAGTTCTTC.

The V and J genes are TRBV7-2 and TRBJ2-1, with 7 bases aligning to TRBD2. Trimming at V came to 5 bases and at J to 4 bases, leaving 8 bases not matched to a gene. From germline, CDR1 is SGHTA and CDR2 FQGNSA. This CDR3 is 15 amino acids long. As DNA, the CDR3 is TGTGCCAGCAGCGTTGGGGGAGGGCGGTACAATGAGCAGTTCTTC. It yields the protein CASSVGGGRYNEQFF.

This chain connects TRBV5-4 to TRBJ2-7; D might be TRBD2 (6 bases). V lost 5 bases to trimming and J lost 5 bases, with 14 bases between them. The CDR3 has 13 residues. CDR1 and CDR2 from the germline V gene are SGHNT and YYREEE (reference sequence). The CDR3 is CASSYRGRNEQYF. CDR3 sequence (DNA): TGTGCCAGCAGTTACCGGGGGAGGAACGAGCAGTACTTC.

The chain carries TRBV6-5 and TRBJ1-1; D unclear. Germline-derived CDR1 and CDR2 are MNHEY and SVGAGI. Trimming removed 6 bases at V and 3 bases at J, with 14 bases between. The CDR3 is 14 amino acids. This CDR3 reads CASRGSVRDTEAFF. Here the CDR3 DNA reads TGTGCCAGCAGGGGGTCGGTTCGGGACACTGAAGCTTTCTTT.

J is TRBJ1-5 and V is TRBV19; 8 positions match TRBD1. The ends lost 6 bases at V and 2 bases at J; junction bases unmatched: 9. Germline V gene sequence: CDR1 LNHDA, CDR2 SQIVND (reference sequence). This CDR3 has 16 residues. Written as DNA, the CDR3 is TGTGCCAGTAGCGGACAGGGTGAGCGTCGCAATCAGCCCCAGCATTTT. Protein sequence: CASSGQGERRNQPQHF.

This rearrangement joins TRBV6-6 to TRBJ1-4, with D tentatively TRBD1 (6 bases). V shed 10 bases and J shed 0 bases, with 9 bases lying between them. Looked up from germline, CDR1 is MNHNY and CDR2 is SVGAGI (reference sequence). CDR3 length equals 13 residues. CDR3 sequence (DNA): TGTGCCACCTCAGGGGCAACTAATGAAAAACTGTTTTTT. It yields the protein CATSGATNEKLFF.

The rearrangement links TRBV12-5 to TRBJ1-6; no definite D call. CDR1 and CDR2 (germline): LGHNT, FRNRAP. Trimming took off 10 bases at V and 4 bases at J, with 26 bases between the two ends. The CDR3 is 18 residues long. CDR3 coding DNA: TGTGCTACCTCTGGATTAAAGGACGGGGAGGGTTATAATTCACCCCTCCACTTT. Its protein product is CATSGLKDGEGYNSPLHF.

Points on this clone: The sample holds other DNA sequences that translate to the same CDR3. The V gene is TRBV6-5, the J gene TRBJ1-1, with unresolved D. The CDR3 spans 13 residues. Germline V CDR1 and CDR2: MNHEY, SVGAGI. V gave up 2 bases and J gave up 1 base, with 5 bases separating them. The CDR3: CASSYRGNTEAFF. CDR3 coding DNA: TGTGCCAGCAGTTACCGAGGGAACACTGAAGCTTTCTTT.